The 10 T cell receptor beta chains presented below share a single source sample, sequenced in a study of blood T cells in healthy people across ages. Next came a second PCR, run for roughly 6 to 11 cycles, which used a sample-barcoded 5' primer along with a J-beta primer mix. TCRdb called the 5' RACE reads again in MiXCR, with one record for every CDR3 protein. The table has hundreds of thousands of distinct CDR3 sequences, over 45% seen once; the top ten hold 25% to 35%. Specimen: blood. The receptors shown here come from a woman aged 55-69 years in good health.

About this clonotype itself: The junction differs from germline at one of its ends, possibly a read error. The gene calls are TRBV20-1 and TRBJ2-2, with D uncertain. Germline CDR1 reads DFQATT; CDR2 reads SNEGSKA (reference sequence). The CDR3 contains 16 residues. CDR3 region: CSARPRPLYLTGELFF. DNA of the CDR3: TGTAGTGCCAGACCCCGACCCCTCTATCTTACCGGGGAGCTGTTTTTT.

The CDR3 reads CASSATGYNEQYF. The CDR3 DNA reads TGTGCCAGCTCAGCGACCGGTTACAATGAGCAGTACTTC. This chain uses TRBV18 with TRBJ2-7; D is unclear. Trimming removed 5 bases at V and 7 bases at J, with 15 bases between. CDR1 is KGHSH and CDR2 is LQKENI in the germline V gene. The CDR3 consists of 13 residues.

V gene TRBV5-1 combines with J gene TRBJ1-2; 7 nucleotides align to TRBD1. V lost 5 bases and J lost 6; bases outside the gene matches: 13. The CDR3 runs to 15 residues. CDR1 SGHRS and CDR2 YFSETQ come from the germline V gene. The CDR3 is CASRPIGDSSNGYTF. The CDR3 DNA reads as TGCGCCAGCAGGCCGATAGGGGACAGTTCGAATGGCTACACCTTC.

V and J are TRBV20-1 and TRBJ2-7; D may be TRBD2 (7 bases). The CDR3 consists of 15 residues. The germline gives CDR1 DFQATT, CDR2 SNEGSKA (reference sequence). V dropped 5 bases and J dropped 4 bases, with 21 bases sitting between them. The CDR3 sequence: CSAGEEGGGKYEQYF. DNA for the CDR3: TGCAGTGCTGGGGAGGAAGGGGGGGGGAAATACGAGCAGTACTTC.

The chain is built from TRBV5-1 and TRBJ2-7, with 8 bases matching TRBD2. Germline V lookup: CDR1 SGHRS, CDR2 YFSETQ. With 0 bases clipped from V and 3 bases from J, the junction kept 2 bases outside the gene matches. The CDR3 loop spans 14 amino acids. The DNA for the CDR3 is TGCGCCAGCAGCTTGGCGGCGGGAGGCTACGAGCAGTACTTC. Translating it yields CASSLAAGGYEQYF.

J is TRBJ1-4 and V is TRBV20-1; 11 bases map to TRBD1. Germline V gives CDR1 DFQATT, CDR2 SNEGSKA (reference sequence). The CDR3 extends over 17 amino acids. Trimming took 1 base from V and 5 from J; bases not matched to a gene: 9. Written as DNA, the CDR3 is TGCAGTGCTAGAGGGACCGGACAGGGGGCGGGGAATGAAAAACTGTTTTTT. Encoded protein: CSARGTGQGAGNEKLFF.

J is TRBJ2-3 and V is TRBV9, with D possibly being TRBD2 (7 bases). Germline values: CDR1 SGDLS, CDR2 YYNGEE. The CDR3 has 15 residues. V lost 3 bases and J lost 6, with 17 bases in between. The CDR3 loop is CASSDGLEGDDTQYF. The CDR3, as DNA: TGTGCCAGCAGCGATGGACTAGAGGGGGACGATACGCAGTATTTT.

The CDR3 protein is CASSLAGGPDNEQFF. The CDR3, as DNA: TGCGCCAGCAGCTTGGCGGGAGGGCCGGACAATGAGCAGTTCTTC. The V call is TRBV5-1, the J call TRBJ2-1; 8 positions agree with TRBD2. The germline CDR1 and CDR2 sequences are SGHRS and YFSETQ. This CDR3 is built from 15 residues. V gave up 0 bases and J gave up 5 bases; unmatched junction bases: 4.

The genes are TRBV10-3 and TRBJ2-7; D is possibly TRBD1 (6 bases). The CDR3 runs 14 residues. The V and J ends lost 4 bases and 3 bases respectively, with 13 bases between them. Germline loops: CDR1 ENHRY, CDR2 SYGVKD. In DNA form, the CDR3 reads TGTGCCATCAGTGCAGACAGGATGGACTACGAGCAGTACTTC. Protein product: CAISADRMDYEQYF.

The chain is built from TRBV7-2 and TRBJ2-7, with TRBD1 identical over 10 bases. The J call is doubtful: the DNA matches TRBJ2-4 better. Per germline, CDR1 SGHTA and CDR2 FQGNSA. CDR3 length: 14 residues. DNA for the CDR3: TGTGCCAGCAGCTTAAGACAGGGGGCAGACATTCAGTACTTC. Protein: CASSLRQGADIQYF.